This TCR beta chain comes out of a study of T cell changes during pregnancy in multiple sclerosis. Assay used: immunoSEQ multiplex PCR; TCRdb lists only in-frame clones, some missing. This table has about 99,000 clones, around nine tenths appearing once. Trimming took 2 bases from V and 3 from J, leaving 11 bases between them. The germline CDR1 and CDR2 sequences are MDHEN and SYDVKM. This CDR3 spans 15 amino acids. The chain carries TRBV28 and TRBJ1-5; D remains unclear. The receptor's source is a female donor with multiple sclerosis, enrolled in a pregnancy study. The sample in question was peripheral blood, obtained after pregnancy. CDR3 in DNA: TGTGCCAGCAGTTTAGGTGGGCACCCCAATCAGCCCCAGCATTTT. Encoded protein: CASSLGGHPNQPQHF.